This T cell receptor beta chain was found in a study of T cell responses to AZD1222 COVID-19 vaccine (dated by TCRdb to the early 2020s). Background for the entire study: TCR sequencing covered over 230 trial participants: about 210 given two doses of AZD1222 and approximately 26 given two doses of MenACWY control vaccine. Trial participants were enrolled by age into subgroups of 18-55, 56-69 and 70-plus years, and around 150, 28 and 57 TCR-sequenced participants, respectively, were included in these subgroups.

The CDR3 regions of human TCRbeta chains were analyzed by immunosequencing. As for the original processing: Repertoire TCRs were matched against a reference library of SARS-CoV-2-specific TCRs generated with the MIRA antigen-specificity platform. Breadth meant the fraction of unique TCRs that were SARS-CoV-2-associated, whereas depth meant the fraction of total T cells that were SARS-CoV-2-associated. Using the MIRA data, every spike-specific TCR was mapped to the spike region that the TCR reacted to and assigned to either a CD4 or a CD8 class. Log10-transformed breadth and depth values were compared by one-way ANOVA with Sidak's multiple comparisons tests. TCRdb limited this immuneACCESS table to in-frame rearrangements with V and J called. A share of clones is missing; checked studies link under half to unresolved V genes, and the rest is unexplained. That table furnishes V, J and clone size, whereas the DNA furnished D and trimming. In this sample the table shows under 150,000 clones, almost 85% of which occur a single time. 7.9% of the sample is taken by the ten largest.

The label giving this sample's time point can be read as: about 28 days (+/-7) after the second vaccine dose. The sample's treatment or condition, from its label and the paper: meningococcal conjugate vaccine given as trial control. Vaccinee samples came from UK trials COV001 and COV002, including a single-blind randomized controlled phase 2/3 trial of AZD1222 (ChAdOx1 nCoV-19) in healthy adults. For TCRbeta chain sequencing, PBMC samples were collected from trial participants at day 0 and at day 28 after the second dose. Results the study describes overall, beyond this receptor: Most participants were white British and females outnumbered males, and the authors suggested that clonal diversity may have been underestimated. Vaccine-associated CD4 TCRs spanned the whole spike protein, with dominant responses in regions 160-218 and 743-854. In the small 56-69-year group, the increase in depth fell short of significance, most likely because of low power. Only five or six AZD1222 recipients were SARS-CoV-2 seropositive at baseline, limiting conclusions about previously exposed vaccinees. Reportedly, almost half of the unique spike-specific TCRs recognized epitopes lying outside the regions that are mutated in the B.1.351 and B.1.1.7 variants. Because no samples from the day 14 peak response were available, repertoires could be characterized only after the peak T cell response. After two AZD1222 doses, both the breadth and the depth of spike-specific TCRs were significantly higher than at day 0 and than in MenACWY recipients.

V and J lose 4 bases and 5 bases, and a span of 20 bases separates them. Its CDR3 holds 16 amino acids, cysteine through phenylalanine. Left in the record is the CDR3 DNA by itself, 48 bases read in frame from the first base. Per the germline V gene, MGHRA is the CDR1 and YSYEKL is the CDR2. Worth noting for this clone: Its antigen is unknown. It has no much larger one-base neighbor in the sample; base qualities were not kept.

The sequence joins TRBV4-1 to TRBJ1-2, with a tentative D gene TRBD1 over 6 matching bases. The starting material was peripheral blood, obtained 28 days after the second dose of the MenACWY control vaccine. This receptor was obtained from an adult who received the MenACWY meningococcal vaccine as a control. The CDR3: CASSRNVRTQGYGYTF. At the DNA level, the sequence is TGCGCCAGCAGCCGAAACGTCCGGACCCAGGGGTATGGCTACACCTTC.